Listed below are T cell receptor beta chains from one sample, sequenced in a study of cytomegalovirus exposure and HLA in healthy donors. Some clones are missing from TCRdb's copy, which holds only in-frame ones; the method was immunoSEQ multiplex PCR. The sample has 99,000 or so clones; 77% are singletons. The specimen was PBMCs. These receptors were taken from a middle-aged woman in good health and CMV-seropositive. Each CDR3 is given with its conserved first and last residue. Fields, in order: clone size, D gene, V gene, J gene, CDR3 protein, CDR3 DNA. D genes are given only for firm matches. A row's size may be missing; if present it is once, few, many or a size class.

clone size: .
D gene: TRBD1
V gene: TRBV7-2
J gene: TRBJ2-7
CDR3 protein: CASSPQTGGGYEQYF
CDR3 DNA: TGTGCCAGCAGCCCACAGACAGGGGGAGGCTACGAGCAGTACTTC

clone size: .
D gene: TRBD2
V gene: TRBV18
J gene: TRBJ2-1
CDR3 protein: CASSLAEYNEQFF
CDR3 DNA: TGTGCCAGCTCCCTAGCGGAATACAATGAGCAGTTCTTC

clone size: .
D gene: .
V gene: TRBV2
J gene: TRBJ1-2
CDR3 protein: CASSKSGPNYGYTF
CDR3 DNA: TGTGCCAGCAGCAAGTCAGGGCCGAACTATGGCTACACCTTC

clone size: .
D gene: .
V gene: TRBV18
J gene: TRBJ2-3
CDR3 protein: CASSPLSTDTQYF
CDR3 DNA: TGTGCCAGCTCACCCCTAAGCACAGATACGCAGTATTTT

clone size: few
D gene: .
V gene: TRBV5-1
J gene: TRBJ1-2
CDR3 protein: CASSLGDSYGYTF
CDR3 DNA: TGCGCCAGCAGCTTGGGGGACTCCTATGGCTACACCTTC

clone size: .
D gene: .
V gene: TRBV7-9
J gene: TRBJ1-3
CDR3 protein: CASSFSYGGASGNTIYF
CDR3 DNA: TGTGCCAGCAGCTTTTCGTACGGAGGGGCCTCTGGAAACACCATATATTTT

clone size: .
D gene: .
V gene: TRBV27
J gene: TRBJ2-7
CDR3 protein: CASKTSPFSYEQYF
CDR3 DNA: TGTGCCAGCAAAACTAGTCCCTTCTCCTACGAGCAGTACTTC

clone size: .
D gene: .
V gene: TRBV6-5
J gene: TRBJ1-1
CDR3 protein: CASSLGGAPMNTEAFF
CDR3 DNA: TGTGCCAGCAGTTTAGGGGGGGCGCCCATGAACACTGAAGCTTTCTTT

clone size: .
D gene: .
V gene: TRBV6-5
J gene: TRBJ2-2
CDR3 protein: CASSPFLNTGELFF
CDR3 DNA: TGTGCCAGCAGTCCCTTCCTTAACACCGGGGAGCTGTTTTTT

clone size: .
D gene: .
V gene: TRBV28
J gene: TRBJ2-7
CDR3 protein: CASSLATGLGEQYF
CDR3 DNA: TGTGCCAGCAGTCTAGCGACAGGGTTGGGTGAGCAGTACTTC

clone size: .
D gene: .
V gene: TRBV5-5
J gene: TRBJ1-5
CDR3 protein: CASSRDILGQPQHF
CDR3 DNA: TGTGCCAGCAGCCGGGACATATTGGGTCAGCCCCAGCATTTT

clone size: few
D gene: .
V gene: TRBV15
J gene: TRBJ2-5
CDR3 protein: CATSSGQFETQYF
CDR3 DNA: TGTGCCACCAGCAGTGGACAGTTTGAGACCCAGTACTTC

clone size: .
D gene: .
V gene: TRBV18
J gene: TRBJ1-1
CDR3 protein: CASSPDRMNTEAFF
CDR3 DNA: TGTGCCAGCTCACCAGACAGAATGAACACTGAAGCTTTCTTT

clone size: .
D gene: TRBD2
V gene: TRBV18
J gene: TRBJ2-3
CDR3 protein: CASSPGLAGGSSTDTQYF
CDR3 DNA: TGTGCCAGCTCACCGGGTCTAGCGGGGGGCTCTAGCACAGATACGCAGTATTTT

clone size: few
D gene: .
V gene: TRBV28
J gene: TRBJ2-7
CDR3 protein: CASSYLVASSYEQYF
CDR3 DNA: TGTGCCAGCAGTTATCTTGTCGCGAGCTCCTACGAGCAGTACTTC

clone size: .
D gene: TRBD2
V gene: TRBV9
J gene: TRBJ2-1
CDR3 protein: CASSSLADFYNEQFF
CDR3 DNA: TGTGCCAGCAGCTCACTAGCGGACTTTTACAATGAGCAGTTCTTC

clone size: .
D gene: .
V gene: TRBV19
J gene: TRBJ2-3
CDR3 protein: CASTDRTTDTQYF
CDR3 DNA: TGTGCCAGCACAGACAGAACCACAGATACGCAGTATTTT

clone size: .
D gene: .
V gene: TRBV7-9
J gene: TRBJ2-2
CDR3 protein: CASSLHWAGHNTGELFF
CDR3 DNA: TGTGCCAGCAGCCTACACTGGGCAGGGCATAACACCGGGGAGCTGTTTTTT

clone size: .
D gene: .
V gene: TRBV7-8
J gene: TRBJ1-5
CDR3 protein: CASSLFWGQTSNQPQHF
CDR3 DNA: TGTGCCAGCAGCTTATTCTGGGGGCAGACAAGCAATCAGCCCCAGCATTTT

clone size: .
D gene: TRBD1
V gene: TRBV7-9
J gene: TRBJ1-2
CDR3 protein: CASSPMTGTLLYGYTF
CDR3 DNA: TGTGCCAGCAGCCCTATGACAGGGACATTGCTCTATGGCTACACCTTC

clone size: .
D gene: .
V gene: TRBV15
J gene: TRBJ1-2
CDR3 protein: CATQAGGIGNYGYTF
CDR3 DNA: TGTGCCACCCAAGCGGGGGGGATAGGAAACTATGGCTACACCTTC

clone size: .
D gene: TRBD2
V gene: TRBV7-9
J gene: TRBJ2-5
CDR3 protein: CSSSTSGGPLWAQYF
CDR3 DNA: TGTTCCAGCAGCACTAGCGGGGGGCCCTTGTGGGCCCAGTACTTC

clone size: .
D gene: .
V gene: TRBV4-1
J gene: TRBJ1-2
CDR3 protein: CASSQDRGVNGYTF
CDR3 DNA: TGCGCCAGCAGCCAAGATAGGGGCGTTAATGGCTACACCTTC

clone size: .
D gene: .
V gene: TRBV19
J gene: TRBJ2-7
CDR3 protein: CASSPRTGRVEQYF
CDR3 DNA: TGTGCCAGTAGTCCCCGGACAGGGAGGGTGGAGCAGTACTTC

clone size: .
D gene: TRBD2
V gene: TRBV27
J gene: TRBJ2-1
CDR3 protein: CASSFGTSVNNEQFF
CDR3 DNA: TGTGCCAGCAGTTTTGGGACTAGCGTGAACAATGAGCAGTTCTTC

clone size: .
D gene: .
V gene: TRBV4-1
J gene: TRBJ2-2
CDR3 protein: CASSQEEGAEDTGELFF
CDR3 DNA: TGCGCCAGCAGCCAGGAGGAGGGGGCGGAGGACACCGGGGAGCTGTTTTTT

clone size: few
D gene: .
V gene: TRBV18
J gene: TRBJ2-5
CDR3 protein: CASSPFRVIGETQYF
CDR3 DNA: TGTGCCAGCTCACCATTCCGGGTAATCGGGGAGACCCAGTACTTC

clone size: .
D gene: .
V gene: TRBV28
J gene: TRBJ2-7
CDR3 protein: CASSFADQRGSYEQYF
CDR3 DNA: TGTGCCAGCAGTTTCGCCGACCAAAGGGGCTCCTACGAGCAGTACTTC

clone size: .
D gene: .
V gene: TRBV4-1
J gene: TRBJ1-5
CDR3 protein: CASSQGAGSGKTQHF
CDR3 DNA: TGCGCCAGCAGCCAGGGTGCGGGATCCGGGAAAACCCAGCATTTT

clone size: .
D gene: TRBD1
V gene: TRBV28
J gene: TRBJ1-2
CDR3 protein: CASRGQFTNYGYTF
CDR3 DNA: TGTGCCAGCAGGGGACAGTTTACTAACTATGGCTACACCTTC

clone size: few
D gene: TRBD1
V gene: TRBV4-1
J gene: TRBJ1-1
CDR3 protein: CASSHRQGGNTEAFF
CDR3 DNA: TGCGCCAGCAGCCATAGACAGGGGGGAAACACTGAAGCTTTCTTT

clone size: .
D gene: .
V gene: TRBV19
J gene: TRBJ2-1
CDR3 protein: CASSQRFYVNEQFF
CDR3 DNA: TGTGCCAGTAGTCAGCGGTTTTACGTGAATGAGCAGTTCTTC

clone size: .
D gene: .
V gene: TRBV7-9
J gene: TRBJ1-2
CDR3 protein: CASSLVDYGYTF
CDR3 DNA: TGTGCCAGCAGCTTAGTCGACTATGGCTACACCTTC

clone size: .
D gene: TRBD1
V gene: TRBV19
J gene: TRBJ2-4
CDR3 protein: CASNLRQGGKNIQYF
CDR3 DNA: TGTGCCAGTAACCTTAGACAGGGGGGCAAAAACATTCAGTACTTC